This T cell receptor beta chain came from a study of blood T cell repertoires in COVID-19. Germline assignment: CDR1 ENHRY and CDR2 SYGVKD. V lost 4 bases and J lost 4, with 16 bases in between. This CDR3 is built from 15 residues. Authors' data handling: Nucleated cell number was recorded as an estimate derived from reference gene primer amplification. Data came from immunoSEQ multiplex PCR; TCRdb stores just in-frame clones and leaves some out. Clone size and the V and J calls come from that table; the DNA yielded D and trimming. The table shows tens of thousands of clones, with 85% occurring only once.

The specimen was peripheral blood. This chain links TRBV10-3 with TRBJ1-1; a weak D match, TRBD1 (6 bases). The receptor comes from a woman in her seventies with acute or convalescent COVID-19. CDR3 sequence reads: CAISGLQGLGTEAFF. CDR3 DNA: TGTGCCATCAGTGGTTTACAGGGTCTTGGCACTGAAGCTTTCTTT.